This TCR beta chain was observed in a study of shared clonotypes between healthy human individuals. This clone has a handful of counts. TCRdb's table, derived via immunoSEQ multiplex PCR, lists solely in-frame clones and lacks some. The sample lists 900,000 to 1,200,000 clones; about 80% were seen once. V lost 1 base to trimming and J lost 0 bases, with 13 bases between them. This CDR3 has 16 residues. Germline V gives CDR1 GTSNPN, CDR2 SVGIG (reference sequence). This sequence joins TRBV30 and TRBJ2-1; D tentatively reads TRBD1 or TRBD2 (5 bases each). The receptor comes from a man aged 18 to 29 in good health. Some clones in this sample may be carry-over from other donors' samples. Source material: memory CD4+ T cells from PBMCs. Subset meaning: CD45RA-negative fraction. The CDR3 DNA sequence: TGTGCCTGGAGTGGAGGGGCGGCGAGCTCCTACAATGAGCAGTTCTTC. Amino acid sequence: CAWSGGAASSYNEQFF.